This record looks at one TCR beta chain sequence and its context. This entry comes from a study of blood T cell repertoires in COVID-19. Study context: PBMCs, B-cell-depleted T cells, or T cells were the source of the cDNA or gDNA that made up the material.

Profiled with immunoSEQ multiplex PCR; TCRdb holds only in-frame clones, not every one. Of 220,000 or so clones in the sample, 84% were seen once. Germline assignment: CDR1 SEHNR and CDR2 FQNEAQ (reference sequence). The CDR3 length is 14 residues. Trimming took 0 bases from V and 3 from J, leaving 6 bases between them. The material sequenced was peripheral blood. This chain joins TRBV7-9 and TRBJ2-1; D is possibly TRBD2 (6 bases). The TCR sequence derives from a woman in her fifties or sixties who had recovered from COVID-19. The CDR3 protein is CASSLAGGYNEQFF. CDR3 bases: TGTGCCAGCAGCTTAGCGGGGGGCTACAATGAGCAGTTCTTC.